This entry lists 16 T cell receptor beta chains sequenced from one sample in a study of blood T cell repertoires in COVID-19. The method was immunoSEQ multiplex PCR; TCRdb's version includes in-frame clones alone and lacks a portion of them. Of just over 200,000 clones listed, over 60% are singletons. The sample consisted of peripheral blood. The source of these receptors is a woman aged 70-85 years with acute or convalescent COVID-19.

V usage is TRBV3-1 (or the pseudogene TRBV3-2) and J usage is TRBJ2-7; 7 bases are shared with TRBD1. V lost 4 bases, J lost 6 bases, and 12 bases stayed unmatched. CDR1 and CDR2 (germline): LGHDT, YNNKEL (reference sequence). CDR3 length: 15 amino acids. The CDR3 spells CASSPSFRGMVEQYF. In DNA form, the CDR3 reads TGTGCCAGCAGCCCTTCTTTCAGGGGGATGGTCGAGCAGTACTTC.

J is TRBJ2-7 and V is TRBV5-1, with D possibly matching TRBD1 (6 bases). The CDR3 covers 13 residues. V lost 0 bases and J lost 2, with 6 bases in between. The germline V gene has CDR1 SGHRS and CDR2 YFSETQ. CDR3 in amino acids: CASSLDRAYEQYF. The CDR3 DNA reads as TGCGCCAGCAGCTTGGACAGGGCCTACGAGCAGTACTTC.

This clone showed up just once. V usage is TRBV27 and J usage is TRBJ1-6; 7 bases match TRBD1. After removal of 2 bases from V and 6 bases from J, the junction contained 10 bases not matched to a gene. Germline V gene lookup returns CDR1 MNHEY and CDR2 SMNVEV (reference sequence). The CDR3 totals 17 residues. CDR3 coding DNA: TGTGCCAGCAGTTTACCTCAACAGGGGTCAAGTAATTCACCCCTCCACTTT. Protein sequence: CASSLPQQGSSNSPLHF.

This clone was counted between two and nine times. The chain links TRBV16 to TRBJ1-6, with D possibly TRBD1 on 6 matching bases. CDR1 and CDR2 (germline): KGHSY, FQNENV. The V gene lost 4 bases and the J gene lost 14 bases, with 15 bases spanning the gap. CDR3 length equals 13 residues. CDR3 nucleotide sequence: TGTGCCAGCAGCCCCGGACAGACGGTTTCCCTCCACTTT. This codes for CASSPGQTVSLHF.

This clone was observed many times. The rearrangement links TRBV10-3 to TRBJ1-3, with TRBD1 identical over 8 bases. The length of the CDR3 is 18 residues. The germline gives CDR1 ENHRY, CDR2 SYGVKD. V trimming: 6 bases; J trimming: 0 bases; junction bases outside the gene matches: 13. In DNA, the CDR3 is TGTGCCATCAGGGGGGGGACAGGAGAACTTGACTCTGGAAACACCATATATTTT. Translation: CAIRGGTGELDSGNTIYF.

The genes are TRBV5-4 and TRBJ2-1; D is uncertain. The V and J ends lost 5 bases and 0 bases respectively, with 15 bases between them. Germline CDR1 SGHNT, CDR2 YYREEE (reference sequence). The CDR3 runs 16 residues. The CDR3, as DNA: TGTGCCAGCAGGTCTGCACGGGTATACTCCTACAATGAGCAGTTCTTC. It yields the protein CASRSARVYSYNEQFF. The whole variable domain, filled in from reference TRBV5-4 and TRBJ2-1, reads ETGVTQSPTHLIKTRGQQVTLRCSSQSGHNTVSWYQQALGQGPQFIFQYYREEENGRGNFPPRFSGLQFPNYSSELNVNALELDDSALYLCASRSARVYSYNEQFFGPGTRLTVL.

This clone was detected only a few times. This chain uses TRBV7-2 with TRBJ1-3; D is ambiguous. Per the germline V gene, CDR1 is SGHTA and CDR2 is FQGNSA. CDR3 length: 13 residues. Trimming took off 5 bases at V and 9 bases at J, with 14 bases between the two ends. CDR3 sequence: CASSPPSVSTIYF. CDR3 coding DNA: TGTGCCAGCAGCCCCCCGTCGGTGAGCACCATATATTTT.

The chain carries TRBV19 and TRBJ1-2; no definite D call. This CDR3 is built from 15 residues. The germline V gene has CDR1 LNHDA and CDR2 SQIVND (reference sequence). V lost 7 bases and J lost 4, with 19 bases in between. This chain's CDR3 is CASIGRVEESYGYTF. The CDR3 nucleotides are TGTGCCAGTATTGGCCGGGTGGAGGAGAGCTATGGCTACACCTTC.

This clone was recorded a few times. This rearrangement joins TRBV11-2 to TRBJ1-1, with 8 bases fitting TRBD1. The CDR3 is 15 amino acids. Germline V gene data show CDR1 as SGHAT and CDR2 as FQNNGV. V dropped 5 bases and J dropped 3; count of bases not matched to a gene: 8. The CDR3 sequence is CASSLGQGLHTEAFF. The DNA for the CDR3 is TGTGCCAGCAGCCTCGGACAGGGACTGCACACTGAAGCTTTCTTT.

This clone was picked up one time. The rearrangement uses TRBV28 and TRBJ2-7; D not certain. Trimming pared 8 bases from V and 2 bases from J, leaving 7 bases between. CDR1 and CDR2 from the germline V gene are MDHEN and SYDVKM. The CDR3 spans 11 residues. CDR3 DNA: TGTGCCAGCCGTACTGCCTACGAGCAGTACTTC. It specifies CASRTAYEQYF.

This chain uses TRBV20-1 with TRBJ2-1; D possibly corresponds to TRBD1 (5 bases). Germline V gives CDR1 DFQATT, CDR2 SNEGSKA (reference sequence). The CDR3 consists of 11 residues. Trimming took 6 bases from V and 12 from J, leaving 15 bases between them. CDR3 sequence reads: CSAPTVPAQFF. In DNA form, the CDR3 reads TGCAGTGCACCGACAGTCCCCGCGCAGTTCTTC.

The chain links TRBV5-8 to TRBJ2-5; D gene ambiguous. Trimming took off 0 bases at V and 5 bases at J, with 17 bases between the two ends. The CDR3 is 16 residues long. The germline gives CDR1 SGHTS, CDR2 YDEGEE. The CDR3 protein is CASSLAATPLWETQYF. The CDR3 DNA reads TGTGCCAGCAGCTTGGCCGCCACTCCTCTGTGGGAGACCCAGTACTTC.

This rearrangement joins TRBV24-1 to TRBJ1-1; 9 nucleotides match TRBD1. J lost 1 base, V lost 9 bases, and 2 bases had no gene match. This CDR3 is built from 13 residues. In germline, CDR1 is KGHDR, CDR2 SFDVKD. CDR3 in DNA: TGTGCCACCGGGGGACAGGGGAACACTGAAGCTTTCTTT. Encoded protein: CATGGQGNTEAFF.

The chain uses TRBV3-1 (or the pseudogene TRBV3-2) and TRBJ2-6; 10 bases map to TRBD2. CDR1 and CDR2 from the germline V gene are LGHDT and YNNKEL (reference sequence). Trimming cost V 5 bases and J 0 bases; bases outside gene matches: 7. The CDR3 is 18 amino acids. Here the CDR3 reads CASSTSGTSDSGANVLTF. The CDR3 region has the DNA TGTGCCAGCAGCACCTCCGGGACTAGCGACTCTGGGGCCAACGTCCTGACTTTC.

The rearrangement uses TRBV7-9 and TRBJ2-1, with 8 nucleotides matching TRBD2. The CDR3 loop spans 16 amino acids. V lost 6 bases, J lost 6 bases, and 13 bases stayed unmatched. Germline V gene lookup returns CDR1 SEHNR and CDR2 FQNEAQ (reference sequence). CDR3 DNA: TGTGCCAGCAGGGGTATAGCGGGATGGACGACCAATGAGCAGTTCTTC. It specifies CASRGIAGWTTNEQFF. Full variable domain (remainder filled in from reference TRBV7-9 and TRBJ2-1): DTGVSQNPRHKITKRGQNVTFRCDPISEHNRLYWYRQTLGQGPEFLTYFQNEAQLEKSRLLSDRFSAERPKGSFSTLEIQRTEQGDSAMYLCASRGIAGWTTNEQFFGPGTRLTVL.

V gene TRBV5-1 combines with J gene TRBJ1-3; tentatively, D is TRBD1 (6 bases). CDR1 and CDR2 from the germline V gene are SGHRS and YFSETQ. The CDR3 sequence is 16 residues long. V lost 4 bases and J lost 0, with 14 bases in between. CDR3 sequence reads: CASSGGFGSSGNTIYF. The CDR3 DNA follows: TGCGCCAGCAGCGGGGGCTTTGGGAGCTCTGGAAACACCATATATTTT.